This TCR beta chain emerged from a study of T cell changes during pregnancy in multiple sclerosis. The V end was cut by 3 bases, the J end by 2 bases, with 8 bases between. The CDR3 is made up of 15 amino acids. Germline assignment: CDR1 MGHRA and CDR2 YSYEKL. Measured with immunoSEQ multiplex PCR; TCRdb has only the in-frame clones, and not every one. This sample has approximately 89,000 clones, with roughly 94% found just once. Specimen: peripheral blood, collected in the third trimester of pregnancy. The sequence was obtained from a female donor with multiple sclerosis, enrolled in a pregnancy study. The chain has TRBV4-1 and TRBJ1-6, with D perhaps TRBD1 (6 bases). Here the CDR3 DNA reads TGCGCCAGCAGCCAGGGGACAACCTATAATTCACCCCTCCACTTT. It is translated as CASSQGTTYNSPLHF.